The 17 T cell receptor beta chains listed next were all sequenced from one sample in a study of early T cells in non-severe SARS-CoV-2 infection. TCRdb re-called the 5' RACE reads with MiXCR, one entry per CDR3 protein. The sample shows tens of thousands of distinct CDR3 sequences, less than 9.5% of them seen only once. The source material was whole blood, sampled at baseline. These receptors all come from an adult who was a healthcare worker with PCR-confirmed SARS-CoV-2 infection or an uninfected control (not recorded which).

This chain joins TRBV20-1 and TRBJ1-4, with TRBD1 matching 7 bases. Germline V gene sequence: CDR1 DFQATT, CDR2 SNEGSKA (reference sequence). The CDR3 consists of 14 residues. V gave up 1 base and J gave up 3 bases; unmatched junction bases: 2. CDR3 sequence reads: CSARADRANEKLFF. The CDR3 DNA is TGCAGTGCTAGAGCCGACAGGGCTAATGAAAAACTGTTTTTT.

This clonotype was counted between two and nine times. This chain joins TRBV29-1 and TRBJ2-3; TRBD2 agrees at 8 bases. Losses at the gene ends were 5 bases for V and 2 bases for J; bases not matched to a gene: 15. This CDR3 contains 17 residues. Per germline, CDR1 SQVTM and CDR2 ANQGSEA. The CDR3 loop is CSVRGASGRGDTDTQYF. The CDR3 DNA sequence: TGCAGCGTTCGGGGCGCTAGCGGGCGGGGAGACACAGATACGCAGTATTTT.

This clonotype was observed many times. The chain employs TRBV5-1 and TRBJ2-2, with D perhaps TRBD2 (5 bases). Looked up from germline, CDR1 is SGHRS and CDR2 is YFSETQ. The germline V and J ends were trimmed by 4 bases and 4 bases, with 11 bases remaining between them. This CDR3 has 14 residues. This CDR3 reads CASSREWFTGELFF. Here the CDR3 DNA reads TGCGCCAGCAGCAGGGAGTGGTTCACCGGGGAGCTGTTTTTT.

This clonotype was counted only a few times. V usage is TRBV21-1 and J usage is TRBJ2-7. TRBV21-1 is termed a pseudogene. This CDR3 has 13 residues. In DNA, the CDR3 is TGTGCCAGCAGCAGGCGGCGATCCTACGAGCAGTACTTC. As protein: CASSRRRSYEQYF.

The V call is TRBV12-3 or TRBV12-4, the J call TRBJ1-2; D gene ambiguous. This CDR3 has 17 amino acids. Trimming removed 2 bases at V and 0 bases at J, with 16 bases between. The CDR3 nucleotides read TGTGCCAGCAGTTTACGGGGATTTCGACCCTCTAACTATGGCTACACCTTC. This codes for CASSLRGFRPSNYGYTF.

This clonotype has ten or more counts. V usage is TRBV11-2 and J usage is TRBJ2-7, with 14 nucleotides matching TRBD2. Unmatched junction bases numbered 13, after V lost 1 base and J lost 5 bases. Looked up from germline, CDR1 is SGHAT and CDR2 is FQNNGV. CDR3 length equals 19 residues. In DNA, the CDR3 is TGTGCCAGCAGCTTAGTTCCTCCCGGGACTAGCGGGAGTAAGAACGAGCAGTACTTC. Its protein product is CASSLVPPGTSGSKNEQYF.

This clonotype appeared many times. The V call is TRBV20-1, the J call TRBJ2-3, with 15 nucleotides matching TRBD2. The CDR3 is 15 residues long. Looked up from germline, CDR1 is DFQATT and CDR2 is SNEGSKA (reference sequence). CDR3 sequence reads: CAGLAGGTSTDTQYF. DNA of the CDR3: TGCGCGGGACTAGCGGGAGGAACTAGCACAGATACGCAGTATTTT.

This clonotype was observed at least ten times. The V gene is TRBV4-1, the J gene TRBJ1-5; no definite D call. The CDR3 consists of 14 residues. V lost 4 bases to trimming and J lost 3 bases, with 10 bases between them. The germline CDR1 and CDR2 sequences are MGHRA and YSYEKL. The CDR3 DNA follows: TGCGCCAGCAGCCGCGGACTGTTCAATCAGCCCCAGCATTTT. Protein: CASSRGLFNQPQHF.

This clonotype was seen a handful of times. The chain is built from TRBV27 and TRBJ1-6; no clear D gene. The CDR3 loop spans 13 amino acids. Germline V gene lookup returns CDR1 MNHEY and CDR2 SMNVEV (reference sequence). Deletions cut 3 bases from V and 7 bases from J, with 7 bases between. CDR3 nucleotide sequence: TGTGCCAGCAGTTTTGGGTTCAATTCACCCCTCCACTTT. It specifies CASSFGFNSPLHF.

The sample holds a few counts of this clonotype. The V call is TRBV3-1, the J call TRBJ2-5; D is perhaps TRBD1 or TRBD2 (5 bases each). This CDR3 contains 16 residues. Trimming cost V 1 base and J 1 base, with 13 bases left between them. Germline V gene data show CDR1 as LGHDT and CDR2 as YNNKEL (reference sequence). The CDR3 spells CASSQVFGGPQETQYF. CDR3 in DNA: TGTGCCAGCAGCCAAGTATTTGGGGGACCCCAAGAGACCCAGTACTTC.

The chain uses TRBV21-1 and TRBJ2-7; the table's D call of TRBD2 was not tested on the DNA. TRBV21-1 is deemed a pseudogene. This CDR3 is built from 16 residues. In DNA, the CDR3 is TGTGCCAGCAGCAAGGCTAGCGGGAGAAGTACTTACGAGCAGTACTTC. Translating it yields CASSKASGRSTYEQYF.

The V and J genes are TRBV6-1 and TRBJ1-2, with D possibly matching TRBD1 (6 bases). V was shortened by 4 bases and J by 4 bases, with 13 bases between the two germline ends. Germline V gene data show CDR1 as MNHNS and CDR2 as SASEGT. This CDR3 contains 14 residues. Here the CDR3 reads CASSGGRQSYGYTF. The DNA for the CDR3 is TGTGCCAGCAGTGGGGGGCGACAGAGCTATGGCTACACCTTC.

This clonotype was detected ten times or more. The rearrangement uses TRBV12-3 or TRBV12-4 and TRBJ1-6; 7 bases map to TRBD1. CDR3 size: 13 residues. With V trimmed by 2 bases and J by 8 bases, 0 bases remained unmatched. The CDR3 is CASSLQGDSPLHF. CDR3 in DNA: TGTGCCAGCAGTTTACAGGGGGATTCACCCCTCCACTTT.

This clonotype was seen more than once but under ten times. The CDR3 DNA reads as TGTGCCAGCAGCTTAGGACTAGCGGGGCCGCCTAGCACAGATACGCAGTATTTT. It translates to CASSLGLAGPPSTDTQYF. The V gene is TRBV11-2, the J gene TRBJ2-3; 11 bases line up with TRBD2. The V segment lost 1 base and the J segment 0 bases; nucleotides outside the gene matches: 6. This CDR3 comprises 18 residues. The germline V gene has CDR1 SGHAT and CDR2 FQNNGV. The full variable domain, completed using reference TRBV11-2 and TRBJ2-3, is EAGVAQSPRYKIIEKRQSVAFWCNPISGHATLYWYQQILGQGPKLLIQFQNNGVVDDSQLPKDRFSAERLKGVDSTLKIQPAKLEDSAVYLCASSLGLAGPPSTDTQYFGPGTRLTVL.

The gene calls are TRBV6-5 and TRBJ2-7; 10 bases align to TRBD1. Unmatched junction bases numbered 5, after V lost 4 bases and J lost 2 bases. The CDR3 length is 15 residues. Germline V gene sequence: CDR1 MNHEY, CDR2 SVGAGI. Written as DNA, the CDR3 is TGTGCCAGCAGTTCCCGGGACAGGGGTACCTACGAGCAGTACTTC. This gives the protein CASSSRDRGTYEQYF.

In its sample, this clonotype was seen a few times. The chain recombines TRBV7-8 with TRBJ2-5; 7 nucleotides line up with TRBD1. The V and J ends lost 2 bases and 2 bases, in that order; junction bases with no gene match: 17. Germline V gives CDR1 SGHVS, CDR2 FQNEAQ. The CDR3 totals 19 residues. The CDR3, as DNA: TGTGCCAGCAGCTTACTGTTCGTCGTAGGTCCAGGGGGTCAAGAGACCCAGTACTTC. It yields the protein CASSLLFVVGPGGQETQYF.

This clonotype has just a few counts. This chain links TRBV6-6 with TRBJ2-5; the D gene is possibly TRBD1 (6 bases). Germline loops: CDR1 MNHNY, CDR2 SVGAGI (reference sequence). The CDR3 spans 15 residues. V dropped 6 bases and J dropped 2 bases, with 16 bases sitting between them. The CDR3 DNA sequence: TGTGCCAGCAGCTCAGGGGCCAGTCATCAAGAGACCCAGTACTTC. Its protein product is CASSSGASHQETQYF.